The clone carrying this T cell receptor beta chain has a handful of counts. Its target is not known. A much larger clone differs from this one at a single base, so this may be a read error. Then a second PCR, running about 6 to 12 cycles, was carried out with a sample-barcoded 5' primer and a J-beta primer mix. From the 5' RACE reads, TCRdb called clonotypes with MiXCR, one entry per CDR3 protein. The sample yields some 1.5 million distinct CDR3 sequences, under 30% seen once. The sample belongs to a study of blood T cells in healthy people across ages. Study-level points and caveats: Per million T cells, TCR beta diversity dropped about linearly as age rose.

Caucasian individuals from Russia who were healthy and aged roughly 6 to 100 acted as donors. The CDR3 spans 17 residues. The sequenced sample consisted of blood. The clonotype was recovered from a woman aged 25 to 39 in good health. The chain employs TRBV12-3 or TRBV12-4 and TRBJ2-3; 10 nucleotides line up with TRBD2. The CDR3 region has the DNA TGTGCCGGCAGTTCCCCTAGCGGGAGTCCAAACACAGATACGCAGTATTTT. Its translation: CAGSSPSGSPNTDTQYF.